This T cell receptor beta chain was observed in a study of T cell responses to AZD1222 COVID-19 vaccine. The repertoire was sequenced with immunoSEQ multiplex PCR; TCRdb's copy has only in-frame clones and lacks some. The sample has approximately 68,000 clones, more than 70% seen once. V was clipped by 2 bases and J by 10 bases, with 17 bases between them. Germline V gives CDR1 SGHRS, CDR2 YFSETQ. The CDR3 spans 14 residues. The sequence was collected from an adult who received the MenACWY meningococcal vaccine as a control. The starting material was peripheral blood, obtained 28 days after the second dose of the MenACWY control vaccine. This rearrangement joins TRBV5-1 to TRBJ2-3; D might be TRBD1 (6 bases). CDR3 bases: TGCGCCAGCAGCTTACAGGGTACCCCAGCCGCGCAGTATTTT. Its translation is CASSLQGTPAAQYF.